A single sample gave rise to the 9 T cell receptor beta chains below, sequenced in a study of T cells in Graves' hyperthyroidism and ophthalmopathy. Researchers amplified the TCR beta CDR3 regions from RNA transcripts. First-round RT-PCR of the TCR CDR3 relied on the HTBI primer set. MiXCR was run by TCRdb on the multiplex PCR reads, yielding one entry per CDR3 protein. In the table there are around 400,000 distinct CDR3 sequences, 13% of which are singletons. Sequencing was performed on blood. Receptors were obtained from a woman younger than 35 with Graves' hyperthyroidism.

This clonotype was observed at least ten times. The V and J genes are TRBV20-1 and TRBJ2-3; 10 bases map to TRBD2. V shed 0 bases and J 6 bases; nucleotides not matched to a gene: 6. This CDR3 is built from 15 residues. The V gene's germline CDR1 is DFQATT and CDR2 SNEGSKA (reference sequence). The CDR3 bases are TGCAGTGCTAGAGACGGCCTAGCGGGAGATGATACGCAGTATTTT. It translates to CSARDGLAGDDTQYF.

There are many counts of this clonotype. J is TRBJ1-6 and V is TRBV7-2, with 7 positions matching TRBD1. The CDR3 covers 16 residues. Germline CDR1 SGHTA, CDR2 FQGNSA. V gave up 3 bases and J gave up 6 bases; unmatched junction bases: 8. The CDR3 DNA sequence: TGTGCCAGCAGCTTGCCGACAGGGTCGAGTAATTCACCCCTCCACTTT. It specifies CASSLPTGSSNSPLHF.

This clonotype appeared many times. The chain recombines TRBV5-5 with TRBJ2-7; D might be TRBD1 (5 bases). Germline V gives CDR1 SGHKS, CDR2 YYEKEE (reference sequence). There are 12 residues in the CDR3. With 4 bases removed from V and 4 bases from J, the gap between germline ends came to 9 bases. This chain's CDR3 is CASSQQGYEQYF. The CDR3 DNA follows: TGTGCCAGCAGCCAGCAGGGATACGAGCAGTACTTC.

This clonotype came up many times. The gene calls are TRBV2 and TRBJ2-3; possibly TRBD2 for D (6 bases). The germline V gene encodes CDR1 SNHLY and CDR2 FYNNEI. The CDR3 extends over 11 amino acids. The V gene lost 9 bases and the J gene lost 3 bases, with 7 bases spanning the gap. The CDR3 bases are TGTGCCAGTGGGAGGACAGATACGCAGTATTTT. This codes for CASGRTDTQYF. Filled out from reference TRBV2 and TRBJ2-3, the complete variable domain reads EPEVTQTPSHQVTQMGQEVILRCVPISNHLYFYWYRQILGQKVEFLVSFYNNEISEKSEIFDDQFSVERPDGSNFTLKIRSTKLEDSAMYFCASGRTDTQYFGPGTRLTVL.

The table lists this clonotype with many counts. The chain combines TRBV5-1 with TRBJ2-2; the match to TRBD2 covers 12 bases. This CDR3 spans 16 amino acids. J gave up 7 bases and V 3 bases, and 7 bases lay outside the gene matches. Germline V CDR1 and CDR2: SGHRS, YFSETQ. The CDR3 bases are TGCGCCAGCAGCTGGACTAGCGGGACCTTTGGCGGGGAGCTGTTTTTT. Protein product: CASSWTSGTFGGELFF.

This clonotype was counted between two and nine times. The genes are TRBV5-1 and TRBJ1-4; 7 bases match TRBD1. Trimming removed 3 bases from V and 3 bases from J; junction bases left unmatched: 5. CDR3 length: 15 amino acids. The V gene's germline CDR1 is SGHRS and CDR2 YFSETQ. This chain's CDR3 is CASSSRDSSNEKLFF. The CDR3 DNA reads TGCGCCAGCAGCTCCCGGGACAGCTCTAATGAAAAACTGTTTTTT. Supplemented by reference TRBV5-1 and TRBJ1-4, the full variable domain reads KAGVTQTPRYLIKTRGQQVTLSCSPISGHRSVSWYQQTPGQGLQFLFEYFSETQRNKGNFPGRFSGRQFSNSRSEMNVSTLELGDSALYLCASSSRDSSNEKLFFGSGTQLSVL.

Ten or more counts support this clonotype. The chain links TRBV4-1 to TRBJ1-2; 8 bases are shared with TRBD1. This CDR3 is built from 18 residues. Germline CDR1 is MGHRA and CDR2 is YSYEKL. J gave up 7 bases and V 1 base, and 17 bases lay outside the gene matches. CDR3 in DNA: TGCGCCAGCAGCCAAGGTCGTTTATTGGACAGGGCAGGTTTTGGCTACACCTTC. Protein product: CASSQGRLLDRAGFGYTF.

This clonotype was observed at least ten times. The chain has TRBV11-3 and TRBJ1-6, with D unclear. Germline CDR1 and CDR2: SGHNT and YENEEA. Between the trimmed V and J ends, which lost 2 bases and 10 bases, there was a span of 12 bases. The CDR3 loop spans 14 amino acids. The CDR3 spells CASSLITVGSPLHF. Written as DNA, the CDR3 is TGTGCCAGCAGCTTAATCACCGTGGGATCACCCCTCCACTTT.

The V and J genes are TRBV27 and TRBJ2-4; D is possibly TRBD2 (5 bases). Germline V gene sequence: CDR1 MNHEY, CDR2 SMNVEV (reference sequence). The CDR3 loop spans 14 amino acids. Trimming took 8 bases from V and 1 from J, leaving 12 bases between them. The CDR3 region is CASSKPGAKNIQYF. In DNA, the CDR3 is TGTGCCAGCTCTAAGCCGGGGGCCAAAAACATTCAGTACTTC.